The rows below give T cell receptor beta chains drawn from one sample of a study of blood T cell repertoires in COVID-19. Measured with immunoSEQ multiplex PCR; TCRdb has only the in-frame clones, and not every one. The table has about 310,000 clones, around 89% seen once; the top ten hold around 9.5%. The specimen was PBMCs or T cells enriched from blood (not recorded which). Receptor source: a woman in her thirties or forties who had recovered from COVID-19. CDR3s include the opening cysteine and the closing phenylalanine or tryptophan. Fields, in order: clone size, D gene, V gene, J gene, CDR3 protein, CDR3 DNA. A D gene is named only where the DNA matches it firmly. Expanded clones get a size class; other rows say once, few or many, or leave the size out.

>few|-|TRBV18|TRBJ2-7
CASSPGRRGSYEQYF
TGTGCCAGCTCACCGGGGAGAAGGGGGTCCTACGAGCAGTACTTC
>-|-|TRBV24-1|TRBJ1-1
CATSALGGVEAFF
TGTGCCACCAGTGCCCTGGGAGGGGTTGAAGCTTTCTTT
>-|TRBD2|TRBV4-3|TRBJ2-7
CASSLRLAGDVEQYF
TGCGCCAGCAGCCTCAGGCTAGCGGGAGACGTCGAGCAGTACTTC
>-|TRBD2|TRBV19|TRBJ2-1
CASSIEREVIYNEQFF
TGTGCCAGTAGTATCGAGCGGGAGGTTATCTACAATGAGCAGTTCTTC
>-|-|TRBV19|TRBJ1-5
CASSTGVNSNQPQHF
TGTGCCAGTAGTACAGGGGTTAATAGCAATCAGCCCCAGCATTTT
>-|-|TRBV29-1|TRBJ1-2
CSVVGQGIFVPGYTF
TGCAGCGTTGTTGGTCAGGGGATCTTCGTTCCGGGCTACACCTTC
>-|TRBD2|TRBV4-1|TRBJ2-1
CASSRDPQEAGGHNEQFF
TGCGCCAGCAGCCGAGATCCTCAAGAGGCGGGAGGCCACAATGAGCAGTTCTTC
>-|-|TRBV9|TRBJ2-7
CASSPRGKGSTYEQYF
TGTGCCAGCAGCCCTAGAGGGAAGGGCAGTACCTACGAGCAGTACTTC
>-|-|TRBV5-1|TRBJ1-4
CASSPGPRPPSNEKLFF
TGCGCCAGCAGCCCTGGGCCGAGACCCCCCTCTAATGAAAAACTGTTTTTT
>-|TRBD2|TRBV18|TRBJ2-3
CASSLKRETDTQYF
TGTGCCAGCTCACTCAAGCGGGAGACAGATACGCAGTATTTT
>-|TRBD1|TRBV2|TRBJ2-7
CASSEEGGEMYEQYF
TGTGCCAGCAGTGAAGAAGGGGGCGAGATGTACGAGCAGTACTTC
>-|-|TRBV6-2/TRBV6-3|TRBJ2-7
CASSYATDHEQYF
TGTGCCAGCAGTTACGCGACAGACCACGAGCAGTACTTC
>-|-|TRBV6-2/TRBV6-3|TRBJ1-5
CASSSPGWNQPQHF
TGTGCCAGCAGTTCCCCAGGGTGGAATCAGCCCCAGCATTTT
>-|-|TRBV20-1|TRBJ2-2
CSAPGTGELFF
TGCAGTGCTCCGGGCACCGGGGAGCTGTTTTTT
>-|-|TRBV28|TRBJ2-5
CASTPPGKETQYF
TGTGCCAGCACCCCGCCGGGAAAAGAGACCCAGTACTTC
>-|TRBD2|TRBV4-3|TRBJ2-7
CASSQEGLATHEQYF
TGCGCCAGCAGCCAAGAGGGACTAGCGACCCACGAGCAGTACTTC
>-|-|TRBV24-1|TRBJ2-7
CATSDSSPYEQYF
TGTGCCACCAGTGATTCTAGTCCCTACGAGCAGTACTTC
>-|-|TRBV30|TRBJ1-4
CAWSVGGDGQEKLFF
TGTGCCTGGAGTGTAGGAGGGGATGGACAAGAAAAACTGTTTTTT
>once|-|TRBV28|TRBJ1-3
CASSLGGSGNTIYF
TGTGCCAGCAGTCTAGGGGGTTCTGGAAACACCATATATTTT
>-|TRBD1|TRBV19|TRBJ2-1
CASSDPGTGAWVIF
TGTGCCAGTAGTGACCCAGGGACAGGGGCCTGGGTTATCTTC
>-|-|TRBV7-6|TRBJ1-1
CASSLARVSTEAFF
TGTGCCAGCAGCTTAGCGCGGGTGTCCACTGAAGCTTTCTTT
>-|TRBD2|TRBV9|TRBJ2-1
CASSPRGLAGVPYNEQFF
TGTGCCAGCAGCCCTCGGGGACTAGCGGGAGTGCCTTACAATGAGCAGTTCTTC
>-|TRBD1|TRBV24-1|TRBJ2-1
CATSDTGVSSYNEQFF
TGTGCCACCAGTGATACAGGGGTGAGCTCCTACAATGAGCAGTTCTTC
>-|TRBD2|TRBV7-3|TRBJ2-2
CASSLGLGSGELFF
TGTGCCAGCAGCTTGGGACTAGGGTCCGGGGAGCTGTTTTTT
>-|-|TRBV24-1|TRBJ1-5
CATSDSNDRSQPQHF
TGTGCCACCAGTGACTCGAATGACAGGTCCCAGCCCCAGCATTTT
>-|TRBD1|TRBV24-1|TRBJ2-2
CATSGQGVGTGELFF
TGTGCCACCAGCGGACAGGGGGTCGGCACCGGGGAGCTGTTTTTT
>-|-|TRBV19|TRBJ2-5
CASSSPSSGQETQYF
TGTGCCAGTAGTTCCCCCTCCTCGGGCCAAGAGACCCAGTACTTC
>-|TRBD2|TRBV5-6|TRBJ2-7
CASSLASGRYEQYF
TGTGCCAGCAGCTTGGCGAGCGGGAGGTACGAGCAGTACTTC
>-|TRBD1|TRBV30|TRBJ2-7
CAWRVAGTDGYEQYF
TGTGCCTGGAGGGTTGCCGGGACAGATGGCTACGAGCAGTACTTC
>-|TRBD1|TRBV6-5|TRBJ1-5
CASSTGQDQPQHF
TGTGCCAGCAGTACCGGACAGGACCAGCCCCAGCATTTT
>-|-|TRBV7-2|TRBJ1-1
CASSLQGANTEAFF
TGTGCCAGCAGCCTGCAAGGGGCGAACACTGAAGCTTTCTTT
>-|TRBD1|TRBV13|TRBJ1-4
CASSLMGQGREKLFF
TGTGCCAGCAGCTTAATGGGACAGGGTCGTGAAAAACTGTTTTTT
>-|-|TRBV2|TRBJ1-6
CASGDRVHSPLHF
TGTGCCAGCGGCGACAGAGTACACTCACCCCTCCACTTT
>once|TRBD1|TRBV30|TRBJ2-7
CAWRYRQGNYEQYF
TGTGCCTGGCGTTATAGACAGGGCAACTACGAGCAGTACTTC
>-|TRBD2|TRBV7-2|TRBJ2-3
CASSLATSGISTDTQYF
TGTGCCAGCAGCTTAGCGACTAGCGGGATTAGCACAGATACGCAGTATTTT
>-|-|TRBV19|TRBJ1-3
CASRQGSGNTIYF
TGTGCCAGTAGACAGGGCTCGGGAAACACCATATATTTT
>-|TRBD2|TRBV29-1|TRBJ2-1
CSVEASGRPGQFF
TGCAGCGTTGAGGCTAGCGGGCGCCCAGGGCAGTTCTTC
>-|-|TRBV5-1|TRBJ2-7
CASSLGLSTAYEQYF
TGCGCCAGCAGCTTGGGACTGTCGACGGCCTACGAGCAGTACTTC
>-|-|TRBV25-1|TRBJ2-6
CASSDIGTGANVLTF
TGTGCCAGCAGTGATATCGGGACTGGGGCCAACGTCCTGACTTTC
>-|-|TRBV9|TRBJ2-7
CASSVASSQDYEQYF
TGTGCCAGCAGCGTAGCTAGCTCCCAGGACTACGAGCAGTACTTC
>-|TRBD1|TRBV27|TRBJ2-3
CASSFAGQGADTQYF
TGTGCCAGCAGTTTCGCGGGACAGGGGGCGGATACGCAGTATTTT
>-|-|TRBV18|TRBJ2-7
CASSPQSETYEQYF
TGTGCCAGCTCACCACAAAGTGAGACCTACGAGCAGTACTTC
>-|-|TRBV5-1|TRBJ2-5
CASRREETQYF
TGCGCCAGTAGACGGGAAGAGACCCAGTACTTC
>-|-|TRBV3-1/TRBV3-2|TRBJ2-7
CASSQTHSQGHEQYF
TGTGCCAGCAGCCAAACTCACAGTCAAGGCCACGAGCAGTACTTC
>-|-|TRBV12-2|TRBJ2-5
CASRLASRTSGQETQYF
TGTGCAAGTCGCTTAGCGTCCAGGACTAGCGGACAAGAGACCCAGTACTTC
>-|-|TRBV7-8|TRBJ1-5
CASSGTPDQPQHF
TGTGCCAGTTCCGGGACACCCGATCAGCCCCAGCATTTT
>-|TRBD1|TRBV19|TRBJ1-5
CASSMRVRDRVQPQHF
TGTGCCAGTAGTATGAGAGTGAGGGACAGGGTACAGCCCCAGCATTTT
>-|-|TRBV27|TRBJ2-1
CASSLPGASYNEQFF
TGTGCCAGCAGTTTACCAGGGGCTTCCTACAATGAGCAGTTCTTC
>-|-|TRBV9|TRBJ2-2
CASSQITGELFF
TGTGCCAGCAGTCAGATCACCGGGGAGCTGTTTTTT